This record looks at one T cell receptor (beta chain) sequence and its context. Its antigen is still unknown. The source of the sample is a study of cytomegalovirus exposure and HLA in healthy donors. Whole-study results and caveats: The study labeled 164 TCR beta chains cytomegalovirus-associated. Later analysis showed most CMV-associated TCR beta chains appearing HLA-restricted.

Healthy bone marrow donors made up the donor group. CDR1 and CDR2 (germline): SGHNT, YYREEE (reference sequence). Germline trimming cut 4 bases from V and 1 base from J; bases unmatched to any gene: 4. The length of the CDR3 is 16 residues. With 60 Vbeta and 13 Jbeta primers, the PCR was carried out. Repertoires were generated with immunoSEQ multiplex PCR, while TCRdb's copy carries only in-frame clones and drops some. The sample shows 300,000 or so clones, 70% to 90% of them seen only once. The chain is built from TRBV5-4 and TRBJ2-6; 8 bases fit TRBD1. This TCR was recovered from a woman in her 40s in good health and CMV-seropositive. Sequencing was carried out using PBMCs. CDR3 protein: CASSVQGVSGANVLTF. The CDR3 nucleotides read TGTGCCAGCAGCGTACAGGGGGTATCTGGGGCCAACGTCCTGACTTTC. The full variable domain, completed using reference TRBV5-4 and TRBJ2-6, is ETGVTQSPTHLIKTRGQQVTLRCSSQSGHNTVSWYQQALGQGPQFIFQYYREEENGRGNFPPRFSGLQFPNYSSELNVNALELDDSALYLCASSVQGVSGANVLTFGAGSRLTVL.